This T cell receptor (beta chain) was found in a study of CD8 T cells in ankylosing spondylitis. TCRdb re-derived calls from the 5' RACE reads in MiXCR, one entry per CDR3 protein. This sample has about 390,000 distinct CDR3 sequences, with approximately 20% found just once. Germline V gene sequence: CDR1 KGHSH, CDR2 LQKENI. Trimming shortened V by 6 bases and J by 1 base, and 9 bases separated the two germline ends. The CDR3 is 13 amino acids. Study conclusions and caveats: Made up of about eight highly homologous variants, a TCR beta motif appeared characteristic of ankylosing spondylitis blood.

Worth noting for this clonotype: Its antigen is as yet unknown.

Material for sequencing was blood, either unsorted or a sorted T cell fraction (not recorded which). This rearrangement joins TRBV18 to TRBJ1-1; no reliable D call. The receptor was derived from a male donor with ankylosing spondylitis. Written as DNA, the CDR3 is TGTGCCAGCTCCTCCAGCGAGAACACTGAAGCTTTCTTT. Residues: CASSSSENTEAFF.